These 10 T cell receptor beta chains were sequenced from one sample in a study of shared clonotypes between healthy human individuals. The repertoire was sequenced with immunoSEQ multiplex PCR; TCRdb's copy has only in-frame clones and lacks some. The profile shows more than 450,000 clones, 75% to 85% of them singletons. Material: PBMCs. The receptors shown here come from a woman between 35 and 50 years old in good health. Some clones in this sample may be carry-over from other donors' samples.

The chain combines TRBV27 with TRBJ1-2; the D is unclear. CDR3 size: 13 residues. CDR1 is MNHEY and CDR2 is SMNVEV in the germline V gene (reference sequence). The ends were cut back, 5 bases at V and 4 bases at J, with 11 bases in the middle. The CDR3, as DNA: TGTGCCAGCAGTCCCGGATTCAGCTATGGCTACACCTTC. It encodes CASSPGFSYGYTF.

This clone was counted a single time. A read error may account for a junction end that differs from germline. The rearrangement joins TRBV6-1 to TRBJ2-3, with 8 bases fitting TRBD2. In germline, CDR1 is MNHNS, CDR2 SASEGT. This CDR3 is built from 15 residues. The chain's CDR3 is CASSEILAGTYTQYF. The DNA for the CDR3 is TGTGCCAGCAGTGAGATTCTAGCGGGCACATATACGCAGTATTTT.

This chain links TRBV7-8 with TRBJ2-1, with TRBD1 as a possible D gene (5 bases). Trimming removed 3 bases from V and 5 bases from J, with 11 bases in between. The CDR3 is made up of 14 amino acids. Germline assignment: CDR1 SGHVS and CDR2 FQNEAQ. This chain's CDR3 is CASSFSREDNEQFF. The CDR3 nucleotides read TGTGCCAGCAGCTTTTCCAGGGAAGACAATGAGCAGTTCTTC.

V and J are TRBV29-1 and TRBJ2-3, with D tentatively TRBD2 (6 bases). The V and J ends lost 3 bases and 0 bases respectively, with 16 bases between them. The CDR3 is made up of 16 amino acids. Germline loops: CDR1 SQVTM, CDR2 ANQGSEA. The CDR3 DNA reads as TGCAGCGTTGACATCCCGCGGGATTGGAGCACAGATACGCAGTATTTT. Translation: CSVDIPRDWSTDTQYF.

This rearrangement joins TRBV27 to TRBJ2-3; TRBD2 aligns across 13 bases. Looked up from germline, CDR1 is MNHEY and CDR2 is SMNVEV (reference sequence). The CDR3 extends over 17 amino acids. V lost 6 bases and J lost 5; bases outside the gene matches: 11. The CDR3 region is CASSRLAGGRGGDTQYF. DNA of the CDR3: TGTGCCAGCAGCCGACTAGCGGGAGGCAGAGGGGGAGATACGCAGTATTTT.

The V and J genes are TRBV5-6 and TRBJ2-6; D possibly corresponds to TRBD1 (6 bases). Germline V lookup: CDR1 SGHDT, CDR2 YYEEEE. Trimming took 6 bases from V and 3 from J, leaving 13 bases between them. The CDR3 sequence is 15 residues long. The CDR3 sequence: CASTPGAGGANVLTF. The CDR3 bases are TGTGCCAGCACTCCAGGGGCTGGTGGGGCCAACGTCCTGACTTTC.

The rearrangement joins TRBV9 to TRBJ2-1; possible D gene TRBD2, 5 bases. Per germline, CDR1 SGDLS and CDR2 YYNGEE. This CDR3 spans 14 amino acids. Trimming took off 3 bases at V and 4 bases at J, with 11 bases between the two ends. CDR3 region: CASSDSGSYNEQFF. The DNA for the CDR3 is TGTGCCAGCAGCGACTCGGGAAGTTACAATGAGCAGTTCTTC.

With respect to this clone: A read error may be the cause here, since a much bigger clone is one base away. The rearrangement joins TRBV7-3 to TRBJ1-1; D possibly corresponds to TRBD1 (6 bases). CDR3 length: 13 residues. CDR1 is SGHTA, CDR2 FQGTGA, per germline. V lost 5 bases to trimming and J lost 1 base, with 8 bases between them. The CDR3 loop reads CASSTGQNTEAFF. As DNA, the CDR3 is TGTGCCAGCAGCACGGGACAGAACACTGAAGCTTTCTTT.

The genes are TRBV7-3 and TRBJ1-1, with TRBD1 matching 9 bases. Germline loops: CDR1 SGHTA, CDR2 FQGTGA. V lost 4 bases to trimming and J lost 7 bases; unmatched junction nucleotides: 4. CDR3 length: 13 residues. CDR3 sequence reads: CASSSGQGHEAFF. The CDR3 DNA reads TGTGCCAGCAGCTCGGGACAGGGCCATGAAGCTTTCTTT. The full variable domain, in which reference TRBV7-3 and TRBJ1-1 provide the parts outside the CDR3, is GAGVSQTPSNKVTEKGKYVELRCDPISGHTALYWYRQSLGQGPEFLIYFQGTGAADDSGLPNDRFFAVRPEGSVSTLKIQRTERGDSAVYLCASSSGQGHEAFFGQGTRLTVV.

This clone was observed once. The chain combines TRBV4-1 with TRBJ2-1, with 11 nucleotides matching TRBD2. With V trimmed by 4 bases and J by 5 bases, 4 bases remained unmatched. The germline V gene encodes CDR1 MGHRA and CDR2 YSYEKL. This CDR3 comprises 15 residues. The CDR3, as DNA: TGCGCCAGCAGCCTAGCGGGAGGGTTCGACAATGAGCAGTTCTTC. Its translation: CASSLAGGFDNEQFF.